This is a list of T cell receptor beta chains from one sample in a study of technical replicates of blood from several donors. The table came from immunoSEQ multiplex PCR; TCRdb's copy has only in-frame clones and leaves some out. In the table there are tens of thousands of clones, around 97% of which are singletons. The specimen was T cells isolated from PBMCs. These receptors all stem from a human donor in good health. Both conserved end residues are trimmed from each CDR3. Fields, in order: V gene, CDR3 protein.

TRBV7-9	ASSPQRGTGELF
TRBV7-2	ASSPSLATSTDTQY
TRBV11-3	ASSLLSGSPAYEQY
TRBV7-8	ASSAGLAVYEQY
TRBV30	AWTTGSGNTIY
TRBV4-2	ASSQEEYGGGETQY
TRBV7-9	ASSFRTAGNTIY
TRBV30	AWGATDTQY
TRBV6-5	ASRGQGIRNTEAF
TRBV27	ASAVTGLNTEAF
TRBV25-1	ASNTEGLTEAF
TRBV28	ASSLESARGTISYEQY
TRBV6-6	ASRSGQTNQPQH
TRBV7-9	ASSFTAGWYEQY
TRBV27	ASSSQETQY
TRBV7-6	ASSSRGLVLNEQF
TRBV5-5	ASSLTGGLSTGELF